This section outlines one T cell receptor (beta chain) sequence together with its context. The data were taken from a study of technical replicates of blood from a handful of donors. TCRdb keeps only in-frame clones here, not all; method: immunoSEQ multiplex PCR. Seen here are 79,000 or so clones, roughly 90% observed once, and the top ten hold around 0.26%. This TCR came from a human donor in good health. The sequenced sample was T cells isolated from PBMCs.

The CDR3 here is CASSYTGHPTYEQYF. DNA of the CDR3: TGTGCCAGTAGTTATACTGGACACCCGACCTACGAGCAGTACTTC. This chain joins TRBV19 and TRBJ2-7, with a possible D match to TRBD1 (5 bases). The CDR3 consists of 15 residues. Germline V lookup: CDR1 LNHDA, CDR2 SQIVND (reference sequence). Deletions cut 5 bases from V and 2 bases from J, with 16 bases between.